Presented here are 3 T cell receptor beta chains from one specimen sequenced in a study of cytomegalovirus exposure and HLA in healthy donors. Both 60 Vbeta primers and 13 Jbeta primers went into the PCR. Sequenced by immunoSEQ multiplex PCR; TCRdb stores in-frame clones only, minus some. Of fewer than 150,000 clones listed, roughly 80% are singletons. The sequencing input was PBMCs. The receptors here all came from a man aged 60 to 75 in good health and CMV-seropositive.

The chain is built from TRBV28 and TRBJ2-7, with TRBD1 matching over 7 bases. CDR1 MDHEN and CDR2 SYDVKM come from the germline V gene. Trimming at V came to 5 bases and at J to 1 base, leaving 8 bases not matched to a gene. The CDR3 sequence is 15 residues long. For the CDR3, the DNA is TGTGCCAGCAGTCATGCCGGGACAGCTTCCTACGAGCAGTACTTC. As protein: CASSHAGTASYEQYF.

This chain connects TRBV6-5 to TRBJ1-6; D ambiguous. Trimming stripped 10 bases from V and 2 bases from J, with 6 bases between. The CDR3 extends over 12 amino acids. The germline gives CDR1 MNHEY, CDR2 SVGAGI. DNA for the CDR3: TGTGCCACCCAAACCTATAATTCACCCCTCCACTTT. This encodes CATQTYNSPLHF.

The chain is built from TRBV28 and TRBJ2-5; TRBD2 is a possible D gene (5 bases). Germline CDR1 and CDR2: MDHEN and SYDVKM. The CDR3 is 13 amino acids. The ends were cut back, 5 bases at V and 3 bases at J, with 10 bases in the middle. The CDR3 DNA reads TGTGCCAGCAGTAGACTACCTGAAGAGACCCAGTACTTC. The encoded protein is CASSRLPEETQYF.